One sample yielded the 22 T cell receptor beta chains listed below, sequenced in a study of low-dose radiotherapy and immunotherapy resistance in tumors. Noted time point: before trial treatment. TRAV- and TRBV-specific primers were used for first-strand cDNA, which covered alpha and beta chains. The authors amplified TCRs for around 20 PCR cycles with a constant-region primer and a V-primer adapter. TCRdb fed the reads into MiXCR, producing one record per CDR3 protein. Of tens of thousands of distinct CDR3 sequences in the sample, roughly 24% were seen once. The starting material was PBMCs, obtained before treatment. These receptors originate from a male donor with prostate cancer.

This clonotype was counted ten times or more. The genes are TRBV7-6 and TRBJ2-7; TRBD2 is a possible D gene (6 bases). V gave up 0 bases and J gave up 0 bases, with 6 bases separating them. The germline V gene has CDR1 SGHVS and CDR2 FNYEAQ. CDR3 length: 14 amino acids. Written as DNA, the CDR3 is TGTGCCAGCAGCTTAGCGGGGGGCTCCTACGAGCAGTACTTC. Its translation is CASSLAGGSYEQYF.

This clonotype came up many times. The chain has TRBV19 and TRBJ2-1; no firm D call. This CDR3 has 11 amino acids. Germline CDR1 LNHDA, CDR2 SQIVND (reference sequence). Trimming stripped 7 bases from V and 9 bases from J, with 10 bases between. The chain's CDR3 is CASITPGEQFF. In nucleotides, the CDR3 is TGTGCCAGTATCACGCCGGGTGAGCAGTTCTTC.

This clonotype appeared many times. The genes are TRBV6-2 or TRBV6-3 and TRBJ1-2, with D hard to call. The V end was cut by 0 bases, the J end by 5 bases, with 10 bases between. The CDR3 extends over 14 amino acids. Germline CDR1 is MNHEY and CDR2 is SVGEGT. CDR3 protein: CASSYSPSFYGYTF. DNA for the CDR3: TGTGCCAGCAGTTACTCTCCAAGTTTTTATGGCTACACCTTC.

With regard to this clonotype: A far larger clone is one base from this, pointing to a likely read error. The J gene is TRBJ2-1, the V gene TRBV28; 7 bases map to TRBD2. The germline CDR1 and CDR2 sequences are MDHEN and SYDVKM. CDR3 size: 14 residues. Trimming at V came to 7 bases and at J to 10 bases, leaving 13 bases not matched to a gene. This CDR3 is CASIPAGISYEQFF. The CDR3 DNA is TGTGCCAGCATTCCAGCGGGGATATCCTACGAGCAGTTCTTC.

The rearrangement joins TRBV7-3 to TRBJ2-1; 7 nucleotides match TRBD1. The germline V gene encodes CDR1 SGHTA and CDR2 FQGTGA. The CDR3 is made up of 14 amino acids. The junction had 14 bases not matched to a gene; V was cut back by 8 bases and J by 10 bases. In DNA form, the CDR3 reads TGTGCCAGCCGCGGCCTTACAGGGGTTGGGGAGCAGTTCTTC. Translated, it gives CASRGLTGVGEQFF.

This clonotype appeared many times. This sequence joins TRBV20-1 and TRBJ2-1; D is perhaps TRBD2 (6 bases). There are 14 residues in the CDR3. V lost 6 bases and J 5 bases, leaving 17 bases between the germline ends. Germline V gene sequence: CDR1 DFQATT, CDR2 SNEGSKA (reference sequence). The CDR3 spells CSAPSLAANNEQFF. In DNA form, the CDR3 reads TGCAGTGCGCCCAGTTTAGCGGCGAACAATGAGCAGTTCTTC.

This clonotype was picked up many times. V and J are TRBV19 and TRBJ2-2; 9 bases line up with TRBD1. Germline assignment: CDR1 LNHDA and CDR2 SQIVND (reference sequence). J gave up 3 bases and V 3 bases, and 8 bases lay outside the gene matches. The CDR3 contains 17 residues. CDR3 residues: CASSMEHTGGYTGELFF. The CDR3 DNA sequence: TGTGCCAGTAGTATGGAGCACACAGGGGGCTACACCGGGGAGCTGTTTTTT. Full variable domain (missing parts from reference TRBV19 and TRBJ2-2): DGGITQSPKYLFRKEGQNVTLSCEQNLNHDAMYWYRQDPGQGLRLIYYSQIVNDFQKGDIAEGYSVSREKKESFPLTVTSAQKNPTAFYLCASSMEHTGGYTGELFFGEGSRLTVL.

This chain joins TRBV6-6 and TRBJ2-2, with TRBD2 identical over 7 bases. This CDR3 is 20 amino acids long. Germline lookup yields CDR1 MNHNY and CDR2 SVGAGI (reference sequence). V gave up 4 bases and J gave up 4 bases; unmatched junction bases: 21. The CDR3 bases are TGTGCCAGCAGTTGGTCCGCACTTAACAGCGGGAACTTCGGCACCGGGGAGCTGTTTTTT. Protein sequence: CASSWSALNSGNFGTGELFF.

This clonotype appeared many times. The chain links TRBV5-6 to TRBJ1-1, with a weak D call TRBD1 (5 bases). This CDR3 is built from 11 residues. Germline V CDR1 and CDR2: SGHDT, YYEEEE. Between the trimmed V and J ends, which lost 6 bases and 5 bases, there was a span of 8 bases. CDR3 sequence: CASTKGTEAFF. In DNA, the CDR3 is TGTGCCAGCACCAAGGGGACTGAAGCTTTCTTT.

V gene TRBV18 combines with J gene TRBJ2-3; D is uncertain. V lost 1 base and J lost 4, with 6 bases in between. The CDR3 sequence is 13 residues long. Germline V CDR1 and CDR2: KGHSH, LQKENI. The CDR3 reads CASSPQGADTQYF. The DNA of the CDR3 is TGTGCCAGCTCACCACAGGGTGCAGATACGCAGTATTTT. Drawing the rest from reference TRBV18 and TRBJ2-3, the complete variable domain is NAGVMQNPRHLVRRRGQEARLRCSPMKGHSHVYWYRQLPEEGLKFMVYLQKENIIDESGMPKERFSAEFPKEGPSILRIQQVVRGDSAAYFCASSPQGADTQYFGPGTRLTVL.

This clonotype was counted at least ten times. The gene calls are TRBV29-1 and TRBJ1-2, with 7 bases matching TRBD1. Per germline, CDR1 SQVTM and CDR2 ANQGSEA. The CDR3 is 11 amino acids. V lost 6 bases to trimming and J lost 4 bases; unmatched junction nucleotides: 2. CDR3 bases: TGCAGCGTACAGGGGCGCTATGGCTACACCTTC. It is translated as CSVQGRYGYTF.

This clonotype was counted at least ten times. The chain couples TRBV25-1 to TRBJ2-1, with TRBD1 matching 9 bases. CDR1 MGHDK and CDR2 SYGVNS come from the germline V gene. V trimming: 2 bases; J trimming: 0 bases; junction bases outside the gene matches: 20. The CDR3 has 22 residues. The CDR3, as DNA: TGTGCCAGCAGTGAAAGTAAATTTATGGGACAGGGAGCTCAGAGCTCCTACAATGAGCAGTTCTTC. Protein sequence: CASSESKFMGQGAQSSYNEQFF. Filled out from reference TRBV25-1 and TRBJ2-1, the complete variable domain reads EADIYQTPRYLVIGTGKKITLECSQTMGHDKMYWYQQDPGMELHLIHYSYGVNSTEKGDLSSESTVSRIRTEHFPLTLESARPSHTSQYLCASSESKFMGQGAQSSYNEQFFGPGTRLTVL.

Of note for this clonotype: A far larger clone differs by one base, so this is likely a read error. The gene calls are TRBV6-7 and TRBJ1-2; D gene ambiguous. TRBV6-7 is an ORF for which the function is uncertain. With 5 bases removed from V and 4 bases from J, the gap between germline ends came to 11 bases. The CDR3 consists of 13 residues. The CDR3 is CASSENGFYGYTF. The DNA for the CDR3 is TGTGCCAGCAGTGAAAACGGGTTCTATGGCTACACCTTC.

The chain carries TRBV28 and TRBJ2-5; 8 nucleotides line up with TRBD1. CDR3 size: 15 residues. V gave up 7 bases and J gave up 5 bases; unmatched junction bases: 12. In germline, CDR1 is MDHEN, CDR2 SYDVKM. In DNA, the CDR3 is TGTGCCAGCATTCCAGGGCAGGGGGCGGGTGAGACCCAGTACTTC. Translating it yields CASIPGQGAGETQYF. The variable domain in full, completed from reference TRBV28 and TRBJ2-5, reads DVKVTQSSRYLVKRTGEKVFLECVQDMDHENMFWYRQDPGLGLRLIYFSYDVKMKEKGDIPEGYSVSREKKERFSLILESASTNQTSMYLCASIPGQGAGETQYFGPGTRLLVL.

V is TRBV5-1 and J is TRBJ2-7; D unclear. From germline, CDR1 is SGHRS and CDR2 YFSETQ. The CDR3 length is 18 residues. Trimming took off 5 bases at V and 3 bases at J, with 27 bases between the two ends. CDR3 sequence reads: CASRPDGSSYEQYYEQYF. CDR3 sequence (DNA): TGCGCCAGCAGACCCGACGGATCATCCTACGAGCAGTACTACGAGCAGTACTTC.

This clonotype was picked up many times. The chain combines TRBV28 with TRBJ1-1; D is perhaps TRBD1 (6 bases). The germline V gene encodes CDR1 MDHEN and CDR2 SYDVKM. The CDR3 loop spans 17 amino acids. With 2 bases removed from V and 5 bases from J, the gap between germline ends came to 21 bases. The chain's CDR3 is CASSLNGLRGRGTEAFF. CDR3 nucleotide sequence: TGTGCCAGCAGTTTAAATGGCTTGCGGGGGCGAGGTACTGAAGCTTTCTTT.

This clonotype occurred many times. V is TRBV29-1 and J is TRBJ2-3; TRBD2 aligns across 13 bases. The CDR3 runs 13 residues. Losses at the gene ends were 4 bases for V and 5 bases for J; bases not matched to a gene: 0. Germline V CDR1 and CDR2: SQVTM, ANQGSEA. The CDR3 loop reads CSVGTSGRDTQYF. In nucleotides, the CDR3 is TGCAGCGTTGGGACTAGCGGGAGAGATACGCAGTATTTT.

For this clonotype: A single base is all that separates this from a far larger clone, so a read error is likely. The CDR3 protein is CASSLDRAGANILTF. CDR3 in DNA: TGTGCCAGCAGCCTGGACAGGGCTGGGGCCAACATCCTGACTTTC. The gene calls are TRBV7-2 and TRBJ2-6, with 8 bases lining up with TRBD1. The length of the CDR3 is 15 residues. Germline loops: CDR1 SGHTA, CDR2 FQGNSA. The full variable domain, its missing parts supplied by reference TRBV7-2 and TRBJ2-6, is GAGVSQSPSNKVTEKGKDVELRCDPISGHTALYWYRQSLGQGLEFLIYFQGNSAPDKSGLPSDRFSAERTGGSVSTLTIQRTQQEDSAVYLCASSLDRAGANILTFGAGSRLTVL.

This clonotype was counted many times. CDR3 loop: CASSHLGNPGTEAFF. The DNA for the CDR3 is TGCGCCAGCAGCCATTTAGGCAATCCAGGGACTGAAGCTTTCTTT. V is TRBV4-1 and J is TRBJ1-1, with a tentative D call TRBD1 (5 bases). The ends were cut back, 3 bases at V and 5 bases at J, with 16 bases in the middle. Germline V CDR1 and CDR2: MGHRA, YSYEKL. This CDR3 comprises 15 residues.

As concerns this clonotype: With a far larger clone one base away, a read error is the likely cause. V is TRBV25-1 and J is TRBJ1-2, with 11 bases aligning to TRBD1. Germline CDR1 reads MGHDK; CDR2 reads SYGVNS. There are 16 residues in the CDR3. CDR3 sequence (DNA): TGTGCCAGCAGTTTAGCGGGACAGGGGGTGTACTATGGCTACGCCTTC. Protein: CASSLAGQGVYYGYAF.

The chain carries TRBV6-6 and TRBJ2-5, with unresolved D. CDR1 and CDR2 from the germline V gene are MNHNY and SVGAGI (reference sequence). The V and J ends lost 0 bases and 2 bases respectively, with 10 bases between them. This CDR3 is built from 15 residues. The CDR3 here is CASSYSRLIQETQYF. The DNA for the CDR3 is TGTGCCAGCAGTTACTCGCGGCTAATTCAAGAGACCCAGTACTTC.

This clonotype was counted many times. The chain has TRBV11-3 and TRBJ2-3; the D is unclear. Per germline, CDR1 SGHNT and CDR2 YENEEA. The CDR3 extends over 13 amino acids. V was cut by 5 bases and J by 1 base, with 7 bases left in between. CDR3 region: CASSHRGTDTQYF. As DNA, the CDR3 is TGTGCCAGCAGCCATAGGGGCACAGATACGCAGTATTTT.